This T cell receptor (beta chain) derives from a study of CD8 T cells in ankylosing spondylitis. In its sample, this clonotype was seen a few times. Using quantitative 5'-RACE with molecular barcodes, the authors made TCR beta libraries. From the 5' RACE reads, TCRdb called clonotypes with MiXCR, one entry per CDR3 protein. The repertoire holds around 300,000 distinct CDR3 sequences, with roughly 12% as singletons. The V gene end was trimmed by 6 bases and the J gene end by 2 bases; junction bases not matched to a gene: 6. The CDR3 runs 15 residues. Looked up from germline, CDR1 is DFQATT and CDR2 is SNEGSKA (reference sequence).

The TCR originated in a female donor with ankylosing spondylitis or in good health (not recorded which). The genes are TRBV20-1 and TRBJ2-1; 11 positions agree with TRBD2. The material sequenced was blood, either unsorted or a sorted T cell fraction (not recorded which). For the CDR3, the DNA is TGCAGTGCCCCAGCGACTAGCGGGACCTACAATGAGCAGTTCTTC. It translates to CSAPATSGTYNEQFF.